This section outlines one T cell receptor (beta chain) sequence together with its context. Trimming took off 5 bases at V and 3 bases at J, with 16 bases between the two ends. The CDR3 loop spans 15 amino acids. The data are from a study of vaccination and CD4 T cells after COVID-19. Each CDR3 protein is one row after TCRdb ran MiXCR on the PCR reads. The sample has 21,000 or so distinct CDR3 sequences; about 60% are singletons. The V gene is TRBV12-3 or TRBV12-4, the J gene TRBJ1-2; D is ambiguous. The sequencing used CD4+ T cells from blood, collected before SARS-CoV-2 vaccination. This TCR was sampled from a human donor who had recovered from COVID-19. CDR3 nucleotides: TGTGCCAGCAGTCCCGTGAGAGGGCGTGACTATGGCTACACCTTC. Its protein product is CASSPVRGRDYGYTF.